The sequence of this T cell receptor beta chain was determined in a study of sequential checkpoint blockade in melanoma. Study background: 85 to 95 pretreatment tumor DNA samples were TCRβ immunosequenced. General study points: Rising tumor T-cell fraction and clonality meant about 30 times likelier benefit.

In its sample, this clone is large (0.1 to 1%). Its cognate antigen is unknown. Data came from immunoSEQ multiplex PCR; TCRdb stores just in-frame clones and leaves some out. This table holds 650 to 800 clones, 20% to 25% found once. Germline V gene data show CDR1 as SGHDN and CDR2 as FVKESK. The germline V and J ends were trimmed by 1 base and 10 bases, with 14 bases remaining between them. This CDR3 contains 15 residues. Sample treatment: randomized to nivolumab then ipilimumab (arm A) or the reverse (arm B). The TCR was taken from a human donor with melanoma. The material sequenced was tumor tissue (inferred from file names), taken from a patient given nivolumab and ipilimumab in sequence. The chain recombines TRBV14 with TRBJ1-6, with D unclear. CDR3 coding DNA: TGTGCCAGCAGCCAAGTCATCGGGGTCGGGTCACCCCTCCACTTT. This gives the protein CASSQVIGVGSPLHF.